A selection of T cell receptor beta chains follows, all from one sample in a study of T cell responses to AZD1222 COVID-19 vaccine. The assay was immunoSEQ multiplex PCR, and TCRdb's table has in-frame clones only and misses some. The repertoire consists of approximately 60,000 clones, with around 85% occurring once and the leading ten covering approximately 19%. This specimen consisted of peripheral blood, obtained on day 0 of MenACWY control vaccination. The receptors derive from an adult in good health. Both conserved end residues are part of each CDR3. Each record gives: clone size, J gene, V gene, D gene, CDR3 DNA, CDR3 protein. D genes are given only for firm matches. Some rows have no size entry. The others give once, few or many, or a class for an expanded clone.

clone_size: NA; j_call: TRBJ2-2; v_call: TRBV4-1; d_call: NA; cdr3_nt: TGCGCCAGCAGCCCCCGGACCCCGTCGATAGCGAACACCGGGGAGCTGTTTTTT; cdr3_aa: CASSPRTPSIANTGELFF
clone_size: NA; j_call: TRBJ2-3; v_call: TRBV28; d_call: TRBD2; cdr3_nt: TGTGCCAGCAGCCAAAGCGGGGGCTCGACAGATACGCAGTATTTT; cdr3_aa: CASSQSGGSTDTQYF
clone_size: NA; j_call: TRBJ2-5; v_call: TRBV19; d_call: NA; cdr3_nt: TGTGCCAGTAGTCCTGCGCTTGGACGGCAAGAGACCCAGTACTTC; cdr3_aa: CASSPALGRQETQYF
clone_size: NA; j_call: TRBJ2-1; v_call: TRBV18; d_call: TRBD2; cdr3_nt: TGTGCCAGCTTCAACCAGTGGGCCGGGGGGAATGAGCAGTTCTTC; cdr3_aa: CASFNQWAGGNEQFF
clone_size: NA; j_call: TRBJ2-2; v_call: TRBV6-5; d_call: NA; cdr3_nt: TGTGCCAGCAGTTACTCCGGTTCGACCCACACCGGGGAGCTGTTTTTT; cdr3_aa: CASSYSGSTHTGELFF
clone_size: NA; j_call: TRBJ2-7; v_call: TRBV19; d_call: NA; cdr3_nt: TGTGCCAGTAGTATAGAACAGGCGCCCTTCTACGAGCAGTACTTC; cdr3_aa: CASSIEQAPFYEQYF
clone_size: NA; j_call: TRBJ1-1; v_call: TRBV28; d_call: NA; cdr3_nt: TGTGCCAGCAGTTCAGGGTATAGTGAAGCTTTCTTT; cdr3_aa: CASSSGYSEAFF
clone_size: NA; j_call: TRBJ2-7; v_call: TRBV7-2; d_call: NA; cdr3_nt: TGTGCCAGCAGCCCCCGGACTTTCATAAACTACGAGCAGTACTTC; cdr3_aa: CASSPRTFINYEQYF
clone_size: NA; j_call: TRBJ2-7; v_call: TRBV28; d_call: NA; cdr3_nt: TGTGCCAGCAGTTTGGCCCATTTGGGCGAGCAGTACTTC; cdr3_aa: CASSLAHLGEQYF
clone_size: NA; j_call: TRBJ2-5; v_call: TRBV7-9; d_call: TRBD2; cdr3_nt: TGTGCCAGCAGCAGCGGGACCCAACCCCAGGAGACCCAGTACTTC; cdr3_aa: CASSSGTQPQETQYF
clone_size: once; j_call: TRBJ2-3; v_call: TRBV18; d_call: NA; cdr3_nt: TGTGCCAGCTCATCTTCGGTCCGGTGGGATACGCAGTATTTT; cdr3_aa: CASSSSVRWDTQYF
clone_size: NA; j_call: TRBJ2-2; v_call: TRBV9; d_call: NA; cdr3_nt: TGTGCCAGCAGCTTATTGTCCGGGGAGCTGTTTTTT; cdr3_aa: CASSLLSGELFF
clone_size: NA; j_call: TRBJ2-1; v_call: TRBV5-1; d_call: TRBD1; cdr3_nt: TGCGCCAGCAGCCCAACCGGGACAGGGATAAATGAGCAGTTCTTC; cdr3_aa: CASSPTGTGINEQFF
clone_size: NA; j_call: TRBJ2-3; v_call: TRBV11-2; d_call: NA; cdr3_nt: TGTGCCAGCAGCTTATTTCTCCCCGGGCCAGGCACAGATACGCAGTATTTT; cdr3_aa: CASSLFLPGPGTDTQYF
clone_size: NA; j_call: TRBJ1-1; v_call: TRBV19; d_call: TRBD1; cdr3_nt: TGTGCCAGTAGTATCCTCCCGAGGGGGCGGAATTCTCTCTTT; cdr3_aa: CASSILPRGRNSLF
clone_size: once; j_call: TRBJ2-3; v_call: TRBV5-4; d_call: NA; cdr3_nt: TGTGCCAGCAGCCCTAGCACAGATACGCAGTATTTT; cdr3_aa: CASSPSTDTQYF
clone_size: NA; j_call: TRBJ2-1; v_call: TRBV3-1/TRBV3-2; d_call: TRBD2; cdr3_nt: TGTGCCAGCAGCCCCCTGTCCGGGACTAGCACTGAGCAGTTCTTC; cdr3_aa: CASSPLSGTSTEQFF